Following are 8 T cell receptor beta chains from one sample sequenced in a study of long-term antiretroviral therapy in people with HIV. Survey level was the resolution at which the v3.0 immunoSEQ assay ran. Method: immunoSEQ multiplex PCR; TCRdb's copy keeps in-frame clones and lacks some. The sample carries about 25,000 clones, 80% to 85% recorded once. This specimen consisted of unsorted PBMCs, obtained 4.2 to 4.5 years after starting antiretroviral therapy. The receptors derive from a man under 40 with HIV.

The table lists this clone with a few counts. The V gene is TRBV5-4, the J gene TRBJ2-7, with a weak D call TRBD1 (6 bases). Germline CDR1 reads SGHNT; CDR2 reads YYREEE (reference sequence). V was pared by 3 bases and J by 7 bases, with 8 bases between. This CDR3 spans 11 amino acids. The CDR3 bases are TGTGCCAGCAGCTCTAGGGGGGAGCAGTACTTC. Translated, it gives CASSSRGEQYF.

V and J are TRBV14 and TRBJ2-1, with D possibly being TRBD2 (6 bases). The length of the CDR3 is 16 residues. Between the trimmed V and J ends, which lost 4 bases and 0 bases, there was a span of 13 bases. CDR1 and CDR2 (germline): SGHDN, FVKESK. CDR3 loop: CASSPVGGASYNEQFF. The CDR3 DNA follows: TGTGCCAGCAGCCCCGTAGGCGGGGCCTCCTACAATGAGCAGTTCTTC.

The CDR3 nucleotides are TGCGCCAGCAGCTTGGGGCGCGGGAGGATATACAATGAGCAGTTCTTC. Encoded protein: CASSLGRGRIYNEQFF. This chain connects TRBV5-1 to TRBJ2-1; 8 bases match TRBD2. The V and J ends lost 0 bases and 4 bases, in that order; junction bases with no gene match: 6. This CDR3 has 16 amino acids. CDR1 and CDR2 (germline): SGHRS, YFSETQ.

This chain uses TRBV25-1 with TRBJ2-3; D is unresolved. The CDR3 has 10 amino acids. V lost 6 bases, J lost 5 bases, and 3 bases lay in between. Germline CDR1 and CDR2: MGHDK and SYGVNS. CDR3 amino acids: CASSLDTQYF. For the CDR3, the DNA is TGTGCCAGCAGCCTAGATACGCAGTATTTT.

The J gene is TRBJ2-7, the V gene TRBV19; 10 bases align to TRBD2. V gave up 4 bases and J gave up 5 bases; unmatched junction bases: 5. CDR3 length: 14 amino acids. Per germline, CDR1 LNHDA and CDR2 SQIVND (reference sequence). CDR3 amino acids: CASSKRGGQNEQYF. Written as DNA, the CDR3 is TGTGCCAGTAGTAAGCGGGGGGGCCAGAACGAGCAGTACTTC. Combining the CDR3 with reference TRBV19 and TRBJ2-7 gives the whole variable domain DGGITQSPKYLFRKEGQNVTLSCEQNLNHDAMYWYRQDPGQGLRLIYYSQIVNDFQKGDIAEGYSVSREKKESFPLTVTSAQKNPTAFYLCASSKRGGQNEQYFGPGTRLTVT.

The J gene is TRBJ2-7, the V gene TRBV5-4; D may be TRBD1 (6 bases). Germline V gene data show CDR1 as SGHNT and CDR2 as YYREEE (reference sequence). There are 14 residues in the CDR3. The V end was cut by 3 bases, the J end by 5 bases, with 15 bases between. Written as DNA, the CDR3 is TGTGCCAGCAGCTCCCGGACAGATGGCGACGAGCAGTACTTC. Translating gives CASSSRTDGDEQYF. Filled out from reference TRBV5-4 and TRBJ2-7, the complete variable domain reads ETGVTQSPTHLIKTRGQQVTLRCSSQSGHNTVSWYQQALGQGPQFIFQYYREEENGRGNFPPRFSGLQFPNYSSELNVNALELDDSALYLCASSSRTDGDEQYFGPGTRLTVT.

This chain connects TRBV5-4 to TRBJ2-5; a weak D match, TRBD2 (6 bases). V lost 3 bases to trimming and J lost 5 bases, with 11 bases between them. The CDR3 contains 13 residues. Germline V gene data show CDR1 as SGHNT and CDR2 as YYREEE (reference sequence). The CDR3 sequence is CASSSQRAETQYF. The CDR3 DNA sequence: TGTGCCAGCAGCTCCCAGCGGGCTGAGACCCAGTACTTC.

The chain joins TRBV27 to TRBJ2-3; 8 bases fit TRBD1. The V gene's germline CDR1 is MNHEY and CDR2 SMNVEV (reference sequence). The CDR3 totals 13 residues. J gave up 5 bases and V 5 bases, and 3 bases lay outside the gene matches. CDR3 protein: CASSRQGRDTQYF. The CDR3 nucleotides are TGTGCCAGCAGTCGACAGGGGAGAGATACGCAGTATTTT.